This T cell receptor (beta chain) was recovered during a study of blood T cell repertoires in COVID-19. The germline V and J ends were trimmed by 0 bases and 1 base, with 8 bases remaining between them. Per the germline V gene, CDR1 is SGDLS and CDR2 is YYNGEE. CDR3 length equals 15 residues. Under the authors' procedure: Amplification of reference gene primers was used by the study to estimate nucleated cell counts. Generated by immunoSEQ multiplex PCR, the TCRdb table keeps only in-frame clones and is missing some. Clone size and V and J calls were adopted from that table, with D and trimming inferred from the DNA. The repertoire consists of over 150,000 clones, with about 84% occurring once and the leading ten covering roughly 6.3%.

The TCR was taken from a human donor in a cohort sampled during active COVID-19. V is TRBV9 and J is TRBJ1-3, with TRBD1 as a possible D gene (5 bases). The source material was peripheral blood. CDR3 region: CASSVEGTSGNTIYF. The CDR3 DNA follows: TGTGCCAGCAGCGTAGAAGGGACTTCTGGAAACACCATATATTTT.